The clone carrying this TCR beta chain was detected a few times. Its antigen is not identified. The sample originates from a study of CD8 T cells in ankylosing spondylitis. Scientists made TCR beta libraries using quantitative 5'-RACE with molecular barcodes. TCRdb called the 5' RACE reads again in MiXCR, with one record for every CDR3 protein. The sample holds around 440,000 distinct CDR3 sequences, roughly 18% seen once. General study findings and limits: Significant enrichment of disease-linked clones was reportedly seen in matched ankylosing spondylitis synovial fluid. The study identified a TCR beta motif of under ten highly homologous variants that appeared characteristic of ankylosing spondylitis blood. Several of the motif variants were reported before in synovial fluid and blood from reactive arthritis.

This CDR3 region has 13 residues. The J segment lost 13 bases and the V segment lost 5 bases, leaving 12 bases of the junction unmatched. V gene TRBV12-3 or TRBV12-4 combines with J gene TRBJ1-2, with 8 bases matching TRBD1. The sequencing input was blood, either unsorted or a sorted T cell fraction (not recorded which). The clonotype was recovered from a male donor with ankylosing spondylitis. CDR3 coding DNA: TGTGCCAGCAGTACAGGACAGGACAGGGCTCCCACCTTC. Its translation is CASSTGQDRAPTF.